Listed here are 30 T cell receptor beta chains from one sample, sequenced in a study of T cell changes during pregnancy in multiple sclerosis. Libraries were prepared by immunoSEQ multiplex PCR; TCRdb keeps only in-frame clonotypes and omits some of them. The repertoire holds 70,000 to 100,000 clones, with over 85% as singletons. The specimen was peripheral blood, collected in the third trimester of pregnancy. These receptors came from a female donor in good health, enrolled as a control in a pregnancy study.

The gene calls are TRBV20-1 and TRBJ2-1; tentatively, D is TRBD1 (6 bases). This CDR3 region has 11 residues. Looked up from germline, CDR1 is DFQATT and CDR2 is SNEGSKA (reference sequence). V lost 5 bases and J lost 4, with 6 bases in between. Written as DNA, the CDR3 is TGCAGTGCTGGGACATACAATGAGCAGTTCTTC. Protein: CSAGTYNEQFF.

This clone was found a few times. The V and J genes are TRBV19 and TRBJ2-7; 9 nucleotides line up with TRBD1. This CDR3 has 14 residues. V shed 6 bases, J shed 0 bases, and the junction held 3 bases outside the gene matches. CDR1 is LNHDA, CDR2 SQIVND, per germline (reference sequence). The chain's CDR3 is CASRGTGSSYEQYF. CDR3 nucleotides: TGTGCCAGTAGGGGGACAGGGAGCTCCTACGAGCAGTACTTC. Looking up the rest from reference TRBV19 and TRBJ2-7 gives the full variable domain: DGGITQSPKYLFRKEGQNVTLSCEQNLNHDAMYWYRQDPGQGLRLIYYSQIVNDFQKGDIAEGYSVSREKKESFPLTVTSAQKNPTAFYLCASRGTGSSYEQYFGPGTRLTVT.

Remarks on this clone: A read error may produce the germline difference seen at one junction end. Here the CDR3 DNA reads TGTGCCAGCAGTCTGGACGGGTCGAGGGCAAACTTC. Translated: CASSLDGSRANF. The chain links TRBV25-1 to TRBJ2-7; tentative D call: TRBD2 (5 bases). Germline assignment: CDR1 MGHDK and CDR2 SYGVNS. This CDR3 is built from 12 residues.

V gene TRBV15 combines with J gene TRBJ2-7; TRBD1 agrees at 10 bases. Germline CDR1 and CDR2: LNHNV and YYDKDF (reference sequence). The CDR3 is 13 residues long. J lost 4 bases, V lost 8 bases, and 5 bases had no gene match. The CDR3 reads CATQGQGKYEQYF. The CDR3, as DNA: TGTGCCACCCAGGGACAGGGGAAATACGAGCAGTACTTC.

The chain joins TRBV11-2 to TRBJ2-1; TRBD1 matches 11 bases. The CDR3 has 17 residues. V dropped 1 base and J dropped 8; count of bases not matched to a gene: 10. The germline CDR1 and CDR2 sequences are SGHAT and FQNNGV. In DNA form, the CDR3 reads TGTGCCAGCAGCTTAGGATATGGGACAGGGGGGCAGGATGAGCAGTTCTTC. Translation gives CASSLGYGTGGQDEQFF. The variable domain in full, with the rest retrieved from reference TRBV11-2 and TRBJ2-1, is EAGVAQSPRYKIIEKRQSVAFWCNPISGHATLYWYQQILGQGPKLLIQFQNNGVVDDSQLPKDRFSAERLKGVDSTLKIQPAKLEDSAVYLCASSLGYGTGGQDEQFFGPGTRLTVL.

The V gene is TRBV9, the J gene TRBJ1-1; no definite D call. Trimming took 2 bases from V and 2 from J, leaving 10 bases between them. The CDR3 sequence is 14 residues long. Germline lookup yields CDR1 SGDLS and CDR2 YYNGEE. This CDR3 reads CASSVFPENTEAFF. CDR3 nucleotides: TGTGCCAGCAGCGTTTTTCCAGAAAACACTGAAGCTTTCTTT. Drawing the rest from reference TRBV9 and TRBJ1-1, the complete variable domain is DSGVTQTPKHLITATGQRVTLRCSPRSGDLSVYWYQQSLDQGLQFLIQYYNGEERAKGNILERFSAQQFPDLHSELNLSSLELGDSALYFCASSVFPENTEAFFGQGTRLTVV.

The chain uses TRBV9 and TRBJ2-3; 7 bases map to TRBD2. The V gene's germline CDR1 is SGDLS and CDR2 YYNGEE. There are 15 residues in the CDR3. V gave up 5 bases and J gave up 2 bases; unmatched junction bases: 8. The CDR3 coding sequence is TGTGCCAGCAGGGCTTGGGGGAGGGCCACAGATACGCAGTATTTT. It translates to CASRAWGRATDTQYF.

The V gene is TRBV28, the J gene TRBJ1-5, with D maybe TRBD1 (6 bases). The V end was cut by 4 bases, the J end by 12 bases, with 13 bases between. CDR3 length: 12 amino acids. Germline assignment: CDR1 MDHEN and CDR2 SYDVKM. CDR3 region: CASSSGQKGQHF. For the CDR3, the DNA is TGTGCCAGCAGTTCCGGACAGAAGGGCCAGCATTTT. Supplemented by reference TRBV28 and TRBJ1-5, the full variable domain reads DVKVTQSSRYLVKRTGEKVFLECVQDMDHENMFWYRQDPGLGLRLIYFSYDVKMKEKGDIPEGYSVSREKKERFSLILESASTNQTSMYLCASSSGQKGQHFGDGTRLSIL.

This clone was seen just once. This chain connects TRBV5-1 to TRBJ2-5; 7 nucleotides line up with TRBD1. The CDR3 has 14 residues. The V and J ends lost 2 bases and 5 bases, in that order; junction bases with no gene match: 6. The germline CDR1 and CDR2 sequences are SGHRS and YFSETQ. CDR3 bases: TGCGCCAGCAGCTTCGGACAGGCGGCGGAGACCCAGTACTTC. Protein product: CASSFGQAAETQYF.

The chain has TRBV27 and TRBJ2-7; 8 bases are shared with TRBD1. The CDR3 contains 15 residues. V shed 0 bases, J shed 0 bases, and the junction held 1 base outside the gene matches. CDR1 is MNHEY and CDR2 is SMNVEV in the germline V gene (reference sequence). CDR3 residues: CASSLSTGGSYEQYF. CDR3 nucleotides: TGTGCCAGCAGTTTATCTACAGGGGGCTCCTACGAGCAGTACTTC.

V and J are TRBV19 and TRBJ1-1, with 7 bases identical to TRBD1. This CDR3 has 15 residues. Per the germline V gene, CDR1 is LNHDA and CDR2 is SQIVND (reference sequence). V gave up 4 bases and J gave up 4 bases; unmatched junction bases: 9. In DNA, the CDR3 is TGTGCCAGTAGTACCCCGAGGAACAGGGGCACTGAAGCTTTCTTT. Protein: CASSTPRNRGTEAFF.

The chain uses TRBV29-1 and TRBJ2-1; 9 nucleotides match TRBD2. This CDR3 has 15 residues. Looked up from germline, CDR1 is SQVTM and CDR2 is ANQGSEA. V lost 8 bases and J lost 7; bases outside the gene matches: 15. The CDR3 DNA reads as TGCAGCACACTGGGGGCGGGAGGGCCATTGAATGAGCAGTTCTTC. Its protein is CSTLGAGGPLNEQFF.

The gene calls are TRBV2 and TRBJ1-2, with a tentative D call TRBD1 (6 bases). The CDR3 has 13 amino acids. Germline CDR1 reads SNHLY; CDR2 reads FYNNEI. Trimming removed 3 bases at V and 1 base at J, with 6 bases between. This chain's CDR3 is CASSDRGNYGYTF. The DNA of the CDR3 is TGTGCCAGCAGTGACAGGGGTAACTATGGCTACACCTTC.

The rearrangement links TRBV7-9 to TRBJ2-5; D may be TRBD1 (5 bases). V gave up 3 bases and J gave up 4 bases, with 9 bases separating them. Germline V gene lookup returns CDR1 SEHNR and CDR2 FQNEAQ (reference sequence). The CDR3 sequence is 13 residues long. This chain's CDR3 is CASSFRQGETQYF. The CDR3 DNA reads TGTGCCAGCAGCTTCCGCCAGGGAGAGACCCAGTACTTC.

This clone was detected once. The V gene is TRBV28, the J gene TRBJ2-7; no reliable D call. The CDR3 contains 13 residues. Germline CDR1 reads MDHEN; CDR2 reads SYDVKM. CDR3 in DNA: TGTGCAACCCACCCAAGTCCAGCCTACGAGCAGTACTTC. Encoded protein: CATHPSPAYEQYF.

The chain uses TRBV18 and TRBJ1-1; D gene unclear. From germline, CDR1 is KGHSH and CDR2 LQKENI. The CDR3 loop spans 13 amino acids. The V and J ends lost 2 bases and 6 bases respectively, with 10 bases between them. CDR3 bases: TGTGCCAGCTCACCAACGCCTAACGCTGAAGCTTTCTTT. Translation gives CASSPTPNAEAFF.

Written as DNA, the CDR3 is TGTGCCAGCAGCCAAGGGCAGGGCGATCAGCCCCAGCATTTT. Its protein is CASSQGQGDQPQHF. J is TRBJ1-5 and V is TRBV14; a weak D match, TRBD1 (5 bases). Germline CDR1 reads SGHDN; CDR2 reads FVKESK. The V end was cut by 1 base, the J end by 5 bases, with 9 bases between. The CDR3 contains 14 residues.

The CDR3 sequence is CASSSDREVLFTDTQYF. CDR3 DNA sequence: TGTGCCAGCAGTTCGGACAGGGAGGTTCTTTTCACAGATACGCAGTATTTT. The chain combines TRBV28 with TRBJ2-3, with 8 bases lining up with TRBD1. CDR3 length: 17 amino acids. Per germline, CDR1 MDHEN and CDR2 SYDVKM. V shed 4 bases, J shed 2 bases, and the junction held 11 bases outside the gene matches.

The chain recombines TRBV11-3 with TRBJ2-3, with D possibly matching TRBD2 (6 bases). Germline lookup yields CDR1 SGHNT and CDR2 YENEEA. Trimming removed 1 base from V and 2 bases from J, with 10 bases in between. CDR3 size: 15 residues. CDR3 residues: CASSLGGGDTDTQYF. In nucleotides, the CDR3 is TGTGCCAGCAGCTTAGGAGGAGGGGACACAGATACGCAGTATTTT.

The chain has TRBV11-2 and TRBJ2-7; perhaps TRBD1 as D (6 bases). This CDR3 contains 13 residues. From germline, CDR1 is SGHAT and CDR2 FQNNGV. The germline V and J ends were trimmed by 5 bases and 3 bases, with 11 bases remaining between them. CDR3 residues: CASSPRTVYEQYF. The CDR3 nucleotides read TGTGCCAGCAGCCCTCGGACAGTCTACGAGCAGTACTTC.

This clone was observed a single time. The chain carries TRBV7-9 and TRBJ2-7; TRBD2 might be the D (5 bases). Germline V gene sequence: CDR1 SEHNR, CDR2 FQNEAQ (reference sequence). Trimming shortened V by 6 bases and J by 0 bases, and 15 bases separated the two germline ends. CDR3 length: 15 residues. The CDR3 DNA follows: TGTGCCAGCAGTCGCGGGCGCCCCAGCTCCTACGAGCAGTACTTC. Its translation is CASSRGRPSSYEQYF. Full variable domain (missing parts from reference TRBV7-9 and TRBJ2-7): DTGVSQNPRHKITKRGQNVTFRCDPISEHNRLYWYRQTLGQGPEFLTYFQNEAQLEKSRLLSDRFSAERPKGSFSTLEIQRTEQGDSAMYLCASSRGRPSSYEQYFGPGTRLTVT.

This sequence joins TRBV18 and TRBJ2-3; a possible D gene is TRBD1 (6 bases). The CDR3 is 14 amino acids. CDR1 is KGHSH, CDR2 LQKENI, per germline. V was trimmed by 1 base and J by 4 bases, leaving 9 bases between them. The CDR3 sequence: CASSPLTGSDTQYF. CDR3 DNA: TGTGCCAGCTCACCACTAACAGGGTCAGATACGCAGTATTTT.

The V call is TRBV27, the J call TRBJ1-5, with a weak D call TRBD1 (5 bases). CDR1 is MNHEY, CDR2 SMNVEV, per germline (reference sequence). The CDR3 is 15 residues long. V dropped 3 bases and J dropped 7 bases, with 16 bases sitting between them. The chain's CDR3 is CASSFSVQGGQPQHF. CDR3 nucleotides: TGTGCCAGCAGTTTCTCCGTCCAGGGTGGGCAGCCCCAGCATTTT.

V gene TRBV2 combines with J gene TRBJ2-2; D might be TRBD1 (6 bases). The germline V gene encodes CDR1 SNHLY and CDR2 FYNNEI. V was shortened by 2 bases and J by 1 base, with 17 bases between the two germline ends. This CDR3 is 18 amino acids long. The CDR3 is CASSEMTTGWGNTGELFF. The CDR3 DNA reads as TGTGCCAGCAGTGAAATGACTACAGGGTGGGGGAACACCGGGGAGCTGTTTTTT.

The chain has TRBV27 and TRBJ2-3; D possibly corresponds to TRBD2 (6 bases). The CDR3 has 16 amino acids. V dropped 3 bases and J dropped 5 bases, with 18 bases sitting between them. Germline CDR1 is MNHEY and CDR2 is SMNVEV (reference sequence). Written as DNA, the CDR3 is TGTGCCAGCAGTTTCCCCAGGGAGGTTTGCATAGATACGCAGTATTTT. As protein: CASSFPREVCIDTQYF.

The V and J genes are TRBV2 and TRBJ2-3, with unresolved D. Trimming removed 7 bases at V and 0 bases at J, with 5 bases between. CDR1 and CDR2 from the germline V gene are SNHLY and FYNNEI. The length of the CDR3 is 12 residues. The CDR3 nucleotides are TGTGCCAGCAAGGAGAGCACAGATACGCAGTATTTT. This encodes CASKESTDTQYF.

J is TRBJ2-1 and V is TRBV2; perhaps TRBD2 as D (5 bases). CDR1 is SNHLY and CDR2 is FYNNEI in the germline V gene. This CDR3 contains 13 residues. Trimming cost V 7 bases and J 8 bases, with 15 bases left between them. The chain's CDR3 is CASMRERRDEQFF. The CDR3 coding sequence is TGTGCCAGCATGAGGGAAAGGCGGGATGAGCAGTTCTTC.

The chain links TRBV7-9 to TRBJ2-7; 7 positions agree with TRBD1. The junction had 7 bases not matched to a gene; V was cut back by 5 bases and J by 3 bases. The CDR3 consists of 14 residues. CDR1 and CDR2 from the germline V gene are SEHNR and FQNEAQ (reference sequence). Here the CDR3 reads CASSLRDRVYEQYF. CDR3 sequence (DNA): TGTGCCAGCAGCCTACGGGACAGAGTCTACGAGCAGTACTTC.

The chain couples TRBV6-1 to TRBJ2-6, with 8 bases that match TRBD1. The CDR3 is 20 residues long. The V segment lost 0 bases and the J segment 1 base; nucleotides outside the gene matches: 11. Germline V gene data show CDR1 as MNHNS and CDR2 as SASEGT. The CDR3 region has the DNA TGTGCCAGCAGTGAAGCTAAAGTTCGGCAGGGGGCATCTGGGGCCAACGTCCTGACTTTC. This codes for CASSEAKVRQGASGANVLTF.

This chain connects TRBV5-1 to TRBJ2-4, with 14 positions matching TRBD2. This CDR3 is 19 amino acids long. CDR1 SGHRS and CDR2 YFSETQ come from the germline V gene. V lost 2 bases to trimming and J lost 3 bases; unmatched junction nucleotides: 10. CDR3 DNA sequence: TGCGCCAGCAGCTTAGAGGGACTAGCGGGAGTAGGCGGCAAAAACATTCAGTACTTC. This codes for CASSLEGLAGVGGKNIQYF.